Sequencing of this T cell receptor (beta chain) was carried out in a study of Ad26.COV2.S vaccination and SARS-CoV-2 variants. Treatment: 19 received Ad26.COV2.S at low or high dose, single or two shots; 5 received placebo; per-sample allocation not given. All samples were drawn on day 63, counting from the first vaccine or placebo injection. TCRdb's table, derived via immunoSEQ multiplex PCR, lists solely in-frame clones and lacks some. There are 300,000 to 400,000 clones in the sample; roughly 90% occur only once, and roughly 4.8% lies in the top ten. This specimen consisted of peripheral blood, obtained in a trial of Ad26.COV2.S vaccine versus placebo. The source of this sequence is a person between 18 and 60 years old who received the Ad26.COV2.S COVID-19 vaccine or a placebo.

CDR3 nucleotide sequence: TGTGCCAGCAGCCAAAGACAGGGGGGGGCTTTCTTT. The encoded protein is CASSQRQGGAFF. The rearrangement uses TRBV3-1 (or the pseudogene TRBV3-2) and TRBJ1-1; 9 bases agree with TRBD1. V gave up 2 bases and J gave up 11 bases; unmatched junction bases: 3. From germline, CDR1 is LGHDT and CDR2 YNNKEL (reference sequence). The CDR3 has 12 amino acids.